Shown below are 27 T cell receptor beta chains from a single sample sequenced in a study of T cell clonality in common variable immunodeficiency. Profiling relied on immunoSEQ multiplex PCR, and the TCRdb table lists in-frame clones only, not all of them. This sample comprises tens of thousands of clones, none seen once only. Sequences were obtained from peripheral blood mononuclear cells. The receptors were sampled from a person between 18 and 75 years old in good health.

This clone was seen many times. The read comes to an end 3 residues before the CDR3 does, leaving the germline J gene to fill in the end. The gene calls are TRBV19 and TRBJ2-7; 8 nucleotides agree with TRBD2. The germline CDR1 and CDR2 sequences are LNHDA and SQIVND (reference sequence). The CDR3 has 14 amino acids. The ends lost 4 bases at V and 6 bases at J; junction bases unmatched: 8. The sequenced CDR3 bases are TGTGCCAGTAGTACCCCTGGACTAGCCTCCGAG. It encodes CASSTPGLASE. The CDR3, in full, reads CASSTPGLASEQYF.

This clone appeared many times. From the germline J gene comes the end of the CDR3, since the read stops 3 residues before it. The identical CDR3 is also encoded by other nucleotide sequences in the sample. The chain has TRBV5-4 and TRBJ2-3; 10 nucleotides line up with TRBD2. The CDR3 is 15 residues long. Germline V CDR1 and CDR2: SGHNT, YYREEE (reference sequence). Trimming took 4 bases from V and 0 from J; bases not matched to a gene: 2. Incomplete CDR3 DNA: TGTGCCAGCAGCCTAGCGGGAGTTAGCACAGATACG. Translated: CASSLAGVSTDT. The complete CDR3 protein is CASSLAGVSTDTQYF.

In its sample, this clone ranks as medium-sized. The CDR3 extends 3 residues past the end of the read, so its final part is completed from the germline J gene. The rearrangement joins TRBV6-1 to TRBJ2-3; D may be TRBD1 (5 bases). This CDR3 contains 16 residues. The V gene's germline CDR1 is MNHNS and CDR2 SASEGT. V lost 4 bases and J 0 bases, leaving 14 bases between the germline ends. The sequenced CDR3 bases are TGTGCCAGCAGTGGCTTTGGGGCGCTAAGCACAGATACG. This encodes CASSGFGALSTDT. In full, the CDR3 is CASSGFGALSTDTQYF.

This clone was detected many times. Sequencing ends 3 residues short of the CDR3 end; the germline J gene provides the rest. The J gene is TRBJ2-1, the V gene TRBV18; D is perhaps TRBD2 (6 bases). This CDR3 is built from 15 residues. Germline CDR1 reads KGHSH; CDR2 reads LQKENI. Trimming shortened V by 1 base and J by 2 bases, and 9 bases separated the two germline ends. CDR3 sequence: CASSPRGVTYNEQFF. The sequenced CDR3 bases are TGTGCCAGCTCACCACGCGGGGTCACCTACAATGAG.

At least ten counts were recorded for this clone. Incomplete CDR3 DNA: TGTGCCAGCAGGGACCCGGGACAGGGTATCCATGAG. Amino acid sequence: CASRDPGQGIHE. The whole CDR3 protein is CASRDPGQGIHEQFF. The gene calls are TRBV6-7 and TRBJ2-1, with 9 bases that match TRBD1. The CDR3 end falls 3 residues outside the read, so it is completed with the germline J gene. TRBV6-7 is sorted into the ORF group, with uncertain function. J was trimmed by 8 bases and V by 6 bases; bases with no gene match: 11. The CDR3 has 15 residues.

This clone was recorded many times. The DNA ends 3 residues before the CDR3 does, and the rest of the CDR3 is filled in from the germline J gene. The chain couples TRBV30 to TRBJ2-2, with D perhaps being TRBD1 or TRBD2 (7 bases each). This CDR3 region has 11 residues. Germline V gene lookup returns CDR1 GTSNPN and CDR2 SVGIG (reference sequence). CDR3 protein: CAWTGGRGLFF. CDR3 bases read: TGTGCCTGGACAGGGGGGAGGGGG.

This clone occurred a few times. The CDR3 goes on 3 residues after the read ends, and that part is filled in from the germline J gene. The chain has TRBV7-9 and TRBJ2-1; the D gene is possibly TRBD1 (6 bases). The CDR3 runs 14 residues. The V and J ends lost 5 bases and 0 bases respectively, with 8 bases between them. Germline V lookup: CDR1 SEHNR, CDR2 FQNEAQ (reference sequence). CDR3 protein: CASSKGGSYNEQFF. The part of the CDR3 DNA that was read is TGTGCCAGCAGCAAAGGGGGCTCCTACAATGAG.

The part of the CDR3 DNA that was read is TGTGCCAGCAGCATAGGAGTGGGACAGTTCAGTTATGGC. As protein: CASSIGVGQFSYG. The CDR3 reads in full as CASSIGVGQFSYGYTF. The V gene is TRBV7-8, the J gene TRBJ1-2; 7 positions match TRBD1. The CDR3 is cut off 3 residues early in the read; its end comes from the germline J gene. The V gene end was trimmed by 5 bases and the J gene end by 5 bases; junction bases not matched to a gene: 14. This CDR3 is 16 amino acids long. Germline loops: CDR1 SGHVS, CDR2 FQNEAQ.

This clone appeared many times. The CDR3 end lies 3 residues beyond the end of the read and is filled in from the germline J gene. The rearrangement links TRBV5-1 to TRBJ2-5, with 11 bases that match TRBD2. The CDR3 covers 16 residues. CDR1 is SGHRS and CDR2 is YFSETQ in the germline V gene. J gave up 4 bases and V 0 bases, and 5 bases lay outside the gene matches. The sequenced part of the CDR3 DNA is TGCGCCAGCAGCTTGGAAGGTAGCGGGGGGGGAGAGACC. This translates into CASSLEGSGGGET. The full CDR3 protein reads CASSLEGSGGGETQYF.

The sample holds a few counts of this clone. The sequence runs out 3 residues before the end of the CDR3; the remainder is reconstructed from the germline J gene. The V gene is TRBV18, the J gene TRBJ1-1, with D tentatively TRBD1 (5 bases). This CDR3 region has 14 residues. Looked up from germline, CDR1 is KGHSH and CDR2 is LQKENI. Partial CDR3 DNA: TGTGCCAGCTCACAGGGGCCCACTAATGAAAAA. Amino acids: CASSQGPTNEK. The full CDR3 protein is CASSQGPTNEKAFF.

The table lists this clone with many counts. The CDR3 extends 3 residues past the end of the read, so its final part is completed from the germline J gene. This chain joins TRBV29-1 and TRBJ2-7; D ambiguous. Germline CDR1 is SQVTM and CDR2 is ANQGSEA. There are 13 residues in the CDR3. The V and J ends lost 0 bases and 3 bases respectively, with 9 bases between them. The covered CDR3 bases are TGCAGCGTTGAAGAGGCCAACGACTACGAG. Translation: CSVEEANDYE. The complete CDR3 reads CSVEEANDYEQYF.

This clone was observed at least ten times. Coverage ceases 3 residues before the CDR3 finishes, and the germline J gene fills in the end. The V and J genes are TRBV19 and TRBJ2-5; maybe TRBD1 (6 bases). Looked up from germline, CDR1 is LNHDA and CDR2 is SQIVND (reference sequence). The CDR3 consists of 14 residues. V lost 1 base and J lost 7, with 13 bases in between. This chain's CDR3 is CASSIAGTRGTQYF. The DNA read from the CDR3 is TGTGCCAGTAGTATAGCAGGGACACGGGGGACC.

As regards this clone: The missing CDR3 end, 3 residues past where the read stops, is filled in from the germline J gene. This chain uses TRBV5-4 with TRBJ2-7; TRBD2 matches at 8 bases. The V segment lost 0 bases and the J segment 3 bases; nucleotides outside the gene matches: 5. This CDR3 spans 15 amino acids. In germline, CDR1 is SGHNT, CDR2 YYREEE (reference sequence). The part of the CDR3 DNA that was read is TGTGCCAGCAGCTTGGACAGCGGGAGAGTCTACGAG. Encoded protein: CASSLDSGRVYE. The full CDR3 protein reads CASSLDSGRVYEQYF.

This clone was seen many times. The DNA ends 3 residues before the CDR3 does, and the rest of the CDR3 is filled in from the germline J gene. This sample also contains other DNA sequences that code for the same CDR3. The J gene is TRBJ1-3, the V gene TRBV5-5, with TRBD1 matching over 7 bases. Germline CDR1 and CDR2: SGHKS and YYEKEE (reference sequence). The CDR3 has 15 amino acids. V was clipped by 0 bases and J by 0 bases; unmatched bases: 0. The covered CDR3 bases are TGTGCCAGCAGCTTGGACAGGGGCTCTGGAAACACC. Protein product: CASSLDRGSGNT. The full CDR3 is CASSLDRGSGNTIYF.

This clone occurred many times. With the read ending 3 residues before the CDR3 end, the germline J gene is used to fill in that end. V is TRBV30 and J is TRBJ2-7, with D possibly TRBD1 on 6 matching bases. V was clipped by 2 bases and J by 5 bases, with 19 bases between them. Germline-derived CDR1 and CDR2 are GTSNPN and SVGIG (reference sequence). The CDR3 is 15 residues long. The CDR3 here is CAWSLGAGRLDEQYF. The DNA read from the CDR3 is TGTGCCTGGAGTTTGGGGGCCGGGCGGTTAGACGAG.

This clone was seen only a few times. The read ends 3 residues early relative to the CDR3; the germline J gene fills the gap. This chain uses TRBV7-2 with TRBJ1-2, with TRBD1 as a possible D gene (5 bases). This CDR3 is built from 15 residues. Germline assignment: CDR1 SGHTA and CDR2 FQGNSA. The CDR3 protein is CASSLAERDYYDYTF. The covered CDR3 bases are TGTGCCAGCAGCTTAGCGGAAAGGGACTATTACGAC.

About this clone itself: The CDR3 end lies 3 residues beyond the end of the read and is filled in from the germline J gene. The genes are TRBV7-2 and TRBJ2-5, with D unresolved. Trimming removed 1 base at V and 3 bases at J, with 12 bases between. This CDR3 comprises 15 residues. Germline lookup yields CDR1 SGHTA and CDR2 FQGNSA. CDR3 sequence reads: CASSLVLSREETQYF. CDR3 bases read: TGTGCCAGCAGCTTAGTCCTCAGCCGGGAAGAGACC.

This clone has at least ten counts. The CDR3 end is not reached by the read, which stops 3 residues before it; the germline J gene fills it in. The chain uses TRBV7-2 and TRBJ2-2; D possibly corresponds to TRBD2 (5 bases). The CDR3 has 14 residues. Per germline, CDR1 SGHTA and CDR2 FQGNSA. V dropped 6 bases and J dropped 2 bases, with 10 bases sitting between them. The CDR3 is CASRTIQNTGELFF. The CDR3 bases that were read are TGTGCCAGCAGGACTATCCAAAACACCGGGGAG.

Ten or more counts support this clone. The CDR3 goes on 3 residues after the read ends, and that part is filled in from the germline J gene. The V gene is TRBV18, the J gene TRBJ2-5; D not certain. V dropped 1 base and J dropped 2 bases, with 11 bases sitting between them. Looked up from germline, CDR1 is KGHSH and CDR2 is LQKENI. This CDR3 contains 15 residues. CDR3 protein: CASSPLPGAQETQYF. Incomplete CDR3 DNA: TGTGCCAGCTCACCACTTCCAGGTGCGCAAGAGACC.

Many counts were recorded for this clone. The CDR3 end lies 3 residues beyond the end of the read and is filled in from the germline J gene. The chain has TRBV5-1 and TRBJ2-2, with D possibly being TRBD1 (7 bases). The CDR3 has 18 amino acids. Germline-derived CDR1 and CDR2 are SGHRS and YFSETQ. V gave up 6 bases and J gave up 4 bases, with 25 bases separating them. The CDR3: CASTQQGRLDSGTGELFF. CDR3 bases read: TGCGCCAGCACCCAACAGGGGAGGCTTGATTCCGGCACCGGGGAG.

This clone was detected many times. The read ends 3 residues early relative to the CDR3; the germline J gene fills the gap. V usage is TRBV5-1 and J usage is TRBJ2-1, with 10 bases aligning to TRBD2. The CDR3 consists of 17 residues. Germline CDR1 reads SGHRS; CDR2 reads YFSETQ. Trimming cost V 0 bases and J 5 bases; bases outside gene matches: 8. The CDR3 region is CASSLDTPLAGDNEQFF. The DNA read from the CDR3 is TGCGCCAGCAGCTTGGACACCCCGCTAGCGGGAGACAATGAG.

Ten or more counts support this clone. The CDR3 end falls 3 residues outside the read, so it is completed with the germline J gene. The chain is built from TRBV4-1 and TRBJ1-2, with 7 bases that match TRBD1. J lost 7 bases, V lost 1 base, and 12 bases had no gene match. Germline values: CDR1 MGHRA, CDR2 YSYEKL. The length of the CDR3 is 16 residues. The CDR3 sequence is CASSQVLGQGVSGYTF. The DNA read from the CDR3 is TGCGCCAGCAGCCAAGTACTCGGGCAGGGGGTTTCTGGC.

This clone appeared many times. Coverage ceases 3 residues before the CDR3 finishes, and the germline J gene fills in the end. V and J are TRBV18 and TRBJ2-7; TRBD1 aligns across 9 bases. J lost 5 bases, V lost 6 bases, and 2 bases had no gene match. The V gene's germline CDR1 is KGHSH and CDR2 LQKENI. This CDR3 region has 12 residues. The CDR3 DNA, read in part, is TGTGCCAGCTCGGACAGGGGCCACGAG. This gives the protein CASSDRGHE. The complete CDR3 protein is CASSDRGHEQYF.

This clone showed up just a few times. A read error may produce the germline difference seen at one junction end. The read halts 3 residues ahead of the CDR3 end, with the missing end drawn from the germline J gene. The chain is built from TRBV7-8 and TRBJ2-7; D possibly corresponds to TRBD2 (6 bases). CDR1 and CDR2 from the germline V gene are SGHVS and FQNEAQ. The CDR3 spans 12 residues. The CDR3: CVSSLGGNEQYF. CDR3 DNA, as far as it was read: TGTGTCAGCAGCCTGGGCGGGAACGAG. The whole variable domain, filled in from reference TRBV7-8 and TRBJ2-7, reads GAGVSQSPRYKVAKRGQDVALRCDPISGHVSLFWYQQALGQGPEFLTYFQNEAQLDKSGLPSDRFFAERPEGSVSTLKIQRTQQEDSAVYLCVSSLGGNEQYFGPGTRLTVT.

This clone was seen repeatedly, ten times or more. From the germline J gene comes the end of the CDR3, since the read stops 3 residues before it. V and J are TRBV7-9 and TRBJ2-7; D gene ambiguous. This CDR3 contains 15 residues. V was shortened by 5 bases and J by 3 bases, with 17 bases between the two germline ends. CDR1 is SEHNR and CDR2 is FQNEAQ in the germline V gene (reference sequence). The CDR3 sequence is CASSSRNEGLYEQYF. The DNA read from the CDR3 is TGTGCCAGCAGCAGCCGAAATGAAGGGCTCTACGAG.

This clone has ten or more counts. The read terminates 3 residues before the CDR3 end, so the remaining end is supplied by the germline J gene. The chain joins TRBV2 to TRBJ1-1; D perhaps matches TRBD1 (5 bases). Trimming removed 1 base at V and 4 bases at J, with 16 bases between. CDR3 length: 16 amino acids. Germline-derived CDR1 and CDR2 are SNHLY and FYNNEI. CDR3 DNA (partial): TGTGCCAGCAGTGAAGGTCAGAGGGGTTGGACCACTGAA. Translating gives CASSEGQRGWTTE. The entire CDR3 protein is CASSEGQRGWTTEAFF. Full variable domain (rest looked up from reference TRBV2 and TRBJ1-1): EPEVTQTPSHQVTQMGQEVILRCVPISNHLYFYWYRQILGQKVEFLVSFYNNEISEKSEIFDDQFSVERPDGSNFTLKIRSTKLEDSAMYFCASSEGQRGWTTEAFFGQGTRLTVV.

This clone occurred many times. The CDR3 end lies 3 residues beyond the end of the read and is filled in from the germline J gene. The chain has TRBV5-4 and TRBJ2-7, with 8 bases lining up with TRBD2. Germline V CDR1 and CDR2: SGHNT, YYREEE (reference sequence). The CDR3 runs to 15 residues. The junction had 9 bases not matched to a gene; V was cut back by 4 bases and J by 3 bases. The CDR3 is CASSTPSGSDYEQYF. The sequenced CDR3 bases are TGTGCCAGCAGCACTCCGAGCGGGAGCGACTACGAG.